This TCR beta chain was obtained from a study of T-cell reconstitution after alpha-beta-depleted transplantation in children. Library preparation (for TCRbeta) was performed with unique molecular identifiers. TCRdb called the PCR reads again in MiXCR, with one record for every CDR3 protein. Among over 550,000 distinct CDR3 sequences, over 9.5% were seen once, and the ten largest hold 4% to 5%. Germline values: CDR1 SGHDN, CDR2 FVKESK. Between the trimmed V and J ends, which lost 4 bases and 10 bases, there was a span of 17 bases. This CDR3 region has 14 residues. The receptor comes from a human donor who donated a stem cell graft to a child with acute myeloid leukemia. The sample here was PBMCs from the stem cell graft donor, taken from the stem cell graft. The chain carries TRBV14 and TRBJ2-1; TRBD2 is a possible D gene (6 bases). The CDR3 spells CASSPWLGGGEQFF. CDR3 sequence (DNA): TGTGCCAGCAGCCCGTGGTTGGGGGGAGGAGAGCAGTTCTTC.